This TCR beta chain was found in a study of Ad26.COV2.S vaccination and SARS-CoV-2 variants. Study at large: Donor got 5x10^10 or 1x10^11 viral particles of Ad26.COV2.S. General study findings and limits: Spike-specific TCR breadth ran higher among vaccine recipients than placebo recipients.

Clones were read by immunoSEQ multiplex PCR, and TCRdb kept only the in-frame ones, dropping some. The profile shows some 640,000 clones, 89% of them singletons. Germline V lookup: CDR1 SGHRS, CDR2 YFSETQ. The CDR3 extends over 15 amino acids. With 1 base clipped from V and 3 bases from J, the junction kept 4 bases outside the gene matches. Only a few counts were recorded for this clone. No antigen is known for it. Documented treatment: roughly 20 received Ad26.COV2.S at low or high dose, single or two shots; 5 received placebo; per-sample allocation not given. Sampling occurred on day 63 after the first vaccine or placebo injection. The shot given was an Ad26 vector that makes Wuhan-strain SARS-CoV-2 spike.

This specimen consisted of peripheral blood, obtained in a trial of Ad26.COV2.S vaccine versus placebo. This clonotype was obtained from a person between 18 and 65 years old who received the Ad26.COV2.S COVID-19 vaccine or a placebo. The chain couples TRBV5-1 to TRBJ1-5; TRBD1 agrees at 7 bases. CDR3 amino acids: CASSLLGQVNQPQHF. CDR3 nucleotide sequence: TGCGCCAGCAGCTTGCTAGGACAGGTCAATCAGCCCCAGCATTTT.